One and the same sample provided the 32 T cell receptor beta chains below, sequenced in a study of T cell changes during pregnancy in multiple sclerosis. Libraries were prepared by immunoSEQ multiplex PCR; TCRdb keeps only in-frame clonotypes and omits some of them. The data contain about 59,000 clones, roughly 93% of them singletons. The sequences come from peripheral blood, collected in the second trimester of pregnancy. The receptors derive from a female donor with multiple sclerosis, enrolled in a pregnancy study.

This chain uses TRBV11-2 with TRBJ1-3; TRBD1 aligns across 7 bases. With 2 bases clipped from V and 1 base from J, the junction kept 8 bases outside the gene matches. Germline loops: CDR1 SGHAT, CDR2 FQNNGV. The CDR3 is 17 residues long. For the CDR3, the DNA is TGTGCCAGCAGCTTAAGGTGGCAGGGGGTTTCTGGAAACACCATATATTTT. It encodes CASSLRWQGVSGNTIYF.

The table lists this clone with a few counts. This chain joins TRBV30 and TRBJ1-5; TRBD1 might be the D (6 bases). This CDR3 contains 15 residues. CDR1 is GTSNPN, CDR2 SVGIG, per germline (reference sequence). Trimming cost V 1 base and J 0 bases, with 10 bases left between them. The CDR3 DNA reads TGTGCCTGGAGTGCGGACAGCTATAGCAATCAGCCCCAGCATTTT. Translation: CAWSADSYSNQPQHF.

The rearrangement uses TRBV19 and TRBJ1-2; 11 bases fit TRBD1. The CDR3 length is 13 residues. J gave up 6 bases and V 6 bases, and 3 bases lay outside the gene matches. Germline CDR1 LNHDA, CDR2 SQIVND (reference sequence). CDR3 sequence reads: CASRDRGLNGYTF. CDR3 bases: TGTGCCAGTAGGGACAGGGGGCTGAATGGCTACACCTTC.

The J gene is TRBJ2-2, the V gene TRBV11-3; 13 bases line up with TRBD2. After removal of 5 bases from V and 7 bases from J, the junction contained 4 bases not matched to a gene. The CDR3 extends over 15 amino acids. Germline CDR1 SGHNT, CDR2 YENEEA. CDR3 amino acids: CASSPGLAGDGELFF. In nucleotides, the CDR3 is TGTGCCAGCAGCCCAGGACTAGCGGGGGACGGGGAGCTGTTTTTT.

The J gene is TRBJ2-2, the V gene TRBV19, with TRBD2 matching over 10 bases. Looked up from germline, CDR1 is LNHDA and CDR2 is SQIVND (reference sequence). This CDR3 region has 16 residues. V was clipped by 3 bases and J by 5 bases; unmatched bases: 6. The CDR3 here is CASSISAGGLTGELFF. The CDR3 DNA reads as TGTGCCAGTAGTATCTCAGCGGGGGGGTTGACCGGGGAGCTGTTTTTT.

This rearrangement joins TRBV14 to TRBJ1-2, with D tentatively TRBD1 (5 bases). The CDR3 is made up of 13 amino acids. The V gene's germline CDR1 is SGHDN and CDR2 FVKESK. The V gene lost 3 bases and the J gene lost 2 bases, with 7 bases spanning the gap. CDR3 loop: CASSHRVNYGYTF. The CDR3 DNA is TGTGCCAGCAGCCACAGGGTCAACTATGGCTACACCTTC.

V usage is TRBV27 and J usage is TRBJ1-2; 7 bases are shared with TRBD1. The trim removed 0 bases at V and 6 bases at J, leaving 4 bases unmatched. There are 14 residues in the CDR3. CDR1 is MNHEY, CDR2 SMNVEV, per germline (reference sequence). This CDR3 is CASSLSGQDHGYTF. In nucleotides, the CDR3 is TGTGCCAGCAGTTTATCCGGACAGGACCATGGCTACACCTTC.

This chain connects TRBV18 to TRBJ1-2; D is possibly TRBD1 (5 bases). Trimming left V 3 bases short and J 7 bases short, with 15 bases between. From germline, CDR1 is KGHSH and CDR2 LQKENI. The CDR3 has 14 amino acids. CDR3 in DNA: TGTGCCAGCTCACCGGCGCAGGGTTCCAGTGGCTACACCTTC. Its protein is CASSPAQGSSGYTF.

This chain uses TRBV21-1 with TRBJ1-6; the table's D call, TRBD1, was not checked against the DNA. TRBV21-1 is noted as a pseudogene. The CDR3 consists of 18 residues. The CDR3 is CASRVTGTLNSYNSPLHF. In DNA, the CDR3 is TGTGCCAGCAGGGTAACCGGGACACTAAACTCCTATAATTCACCCCTCCACTTT.

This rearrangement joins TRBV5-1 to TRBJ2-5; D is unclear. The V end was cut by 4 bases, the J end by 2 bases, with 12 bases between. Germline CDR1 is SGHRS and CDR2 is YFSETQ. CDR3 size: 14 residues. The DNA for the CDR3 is TGCGCCAGCAGCCCCTCACAGATTCAAGAGACCCAGTACTTC. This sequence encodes CASSPSQIQETQYF.

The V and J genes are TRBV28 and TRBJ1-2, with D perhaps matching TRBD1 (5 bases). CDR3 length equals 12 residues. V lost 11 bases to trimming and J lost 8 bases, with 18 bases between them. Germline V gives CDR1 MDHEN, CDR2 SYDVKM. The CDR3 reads CAGGWWTGGYTF. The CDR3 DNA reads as TGTGCCGGGGGGTGGTGGACTGGCGGCTACACCTTC.

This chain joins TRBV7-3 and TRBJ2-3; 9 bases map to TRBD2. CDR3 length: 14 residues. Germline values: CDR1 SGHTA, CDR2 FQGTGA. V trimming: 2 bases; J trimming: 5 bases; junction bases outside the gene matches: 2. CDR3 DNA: TGTGCCAGCAGCTTAGGCGGGGGGGGAGATACGCAGTATTTT. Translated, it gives CASSLGGGGDTQYF. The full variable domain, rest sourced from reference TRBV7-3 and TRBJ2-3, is GAGVSQTPSNKVTEKGKYVELRCDPISGHTALYWYRQSLGQGPEFLIYFQGTGAADDSGLPNDRFFAVRPEGSVSTLKIQRTERGDSAVYLCASSLGGGGDTQYFGPGTRLTVL.

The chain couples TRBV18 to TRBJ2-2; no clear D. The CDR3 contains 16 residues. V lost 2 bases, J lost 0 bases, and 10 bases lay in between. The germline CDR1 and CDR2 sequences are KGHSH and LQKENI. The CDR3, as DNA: TGTGCCAGCTCACCAGTGCGAATCGCGAACACCGGGGAGCTGTTTTTT. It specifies CASSPVRIANTGELFF.

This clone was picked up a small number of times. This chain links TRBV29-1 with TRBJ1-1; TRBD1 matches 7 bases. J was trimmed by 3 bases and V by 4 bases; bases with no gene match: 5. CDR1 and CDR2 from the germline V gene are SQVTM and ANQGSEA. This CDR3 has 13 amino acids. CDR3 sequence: CSVAWQGDTEAFF. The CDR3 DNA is TGCAGCGTTGCGTGGCAGGGGGACACTGAAGCTTTCTTT.

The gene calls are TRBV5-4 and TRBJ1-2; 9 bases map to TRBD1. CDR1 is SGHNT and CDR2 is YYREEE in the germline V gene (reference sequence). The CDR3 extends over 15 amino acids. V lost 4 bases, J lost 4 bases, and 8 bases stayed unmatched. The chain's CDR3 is CASSRGTGPLYGYTF. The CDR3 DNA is TGTGCCAGCAGCCGAGGGACAGGGCCTCTCTATGGCTACACCTTC.

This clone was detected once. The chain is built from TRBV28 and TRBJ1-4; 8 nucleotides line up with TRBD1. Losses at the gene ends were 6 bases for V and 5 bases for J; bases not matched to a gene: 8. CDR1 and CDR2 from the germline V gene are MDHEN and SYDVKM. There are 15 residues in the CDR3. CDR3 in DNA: TGTGCCAGCAGCCCCCCAGGGGGCGCAAATGAAAAACTGTTTTTT. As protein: CASSPPGGANEKLFF.

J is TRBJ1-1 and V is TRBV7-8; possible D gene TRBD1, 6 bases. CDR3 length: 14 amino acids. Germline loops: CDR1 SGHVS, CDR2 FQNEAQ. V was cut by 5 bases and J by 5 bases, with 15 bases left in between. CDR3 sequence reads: CASSIQGSSTEAFF. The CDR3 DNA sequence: TGTGCCAGCAGCATCCAGGGGAGCTCGACTGAAGCTTTCTTT.

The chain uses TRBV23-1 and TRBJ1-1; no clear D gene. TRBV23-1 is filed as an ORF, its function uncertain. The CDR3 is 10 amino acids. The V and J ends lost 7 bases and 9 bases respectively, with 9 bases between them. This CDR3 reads CASMRGQAFF. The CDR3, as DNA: TGCGCCAGCATGCGAGGGCAAGCTTTCTTT.

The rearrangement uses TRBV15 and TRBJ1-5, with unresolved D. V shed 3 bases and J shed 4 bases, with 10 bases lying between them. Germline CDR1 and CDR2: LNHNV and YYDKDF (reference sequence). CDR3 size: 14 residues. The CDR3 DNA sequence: TGTGCCACCAGCAGGCGGGCCGCTAATCAGCCCCAGCATTTT. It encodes CATSRRAANQPQHF.

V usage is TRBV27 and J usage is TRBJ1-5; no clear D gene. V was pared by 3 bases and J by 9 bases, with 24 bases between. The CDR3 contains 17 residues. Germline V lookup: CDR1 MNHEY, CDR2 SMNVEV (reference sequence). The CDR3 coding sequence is TGTGCCAGCAGTTTGTACGGCGGGAGGGCTGGTTTTAGGCCCCAGCATTTT. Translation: CASSLYGGRAGFRPQHF.

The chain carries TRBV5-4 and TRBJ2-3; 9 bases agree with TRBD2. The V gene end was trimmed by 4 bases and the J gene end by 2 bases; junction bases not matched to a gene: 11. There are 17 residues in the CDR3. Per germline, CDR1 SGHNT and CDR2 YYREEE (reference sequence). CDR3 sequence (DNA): TGTGCCAGCAGCCGGGGACTAGCCGTAAGGTCCACAGATACGCAGTATTTT. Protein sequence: CASSRGLAVRSTDTQYF.

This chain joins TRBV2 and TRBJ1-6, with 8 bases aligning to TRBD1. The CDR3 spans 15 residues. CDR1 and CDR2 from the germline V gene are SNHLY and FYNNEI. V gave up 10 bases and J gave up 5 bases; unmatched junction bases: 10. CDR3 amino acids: CATALETGDNSPLHF. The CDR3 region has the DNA TGTGCCACTGCGTTAGAGACAGGGGATAATTCACCCCTCCACTTT.

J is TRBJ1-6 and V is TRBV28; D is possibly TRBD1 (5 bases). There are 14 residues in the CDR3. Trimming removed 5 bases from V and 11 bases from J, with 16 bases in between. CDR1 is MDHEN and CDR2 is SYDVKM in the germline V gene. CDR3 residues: CASSPHRLGAPLHF. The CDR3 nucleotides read TGTGCCAGCAGTCCCCACAGGTTAGGCGCACCCCTCCACTTT.

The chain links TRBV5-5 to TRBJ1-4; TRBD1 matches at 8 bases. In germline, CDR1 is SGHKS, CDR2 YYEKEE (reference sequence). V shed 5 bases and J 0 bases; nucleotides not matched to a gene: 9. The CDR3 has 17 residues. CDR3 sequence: CASSPDRGPATNEKLFF. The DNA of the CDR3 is TGTGCCAGCAGTCCCGACAGGGGTCCTGCAACTAATGAAAAACTGTTTTTT. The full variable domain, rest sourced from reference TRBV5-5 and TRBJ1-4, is DAGVTQSPTHLIKTRGQQVTLRCSPISGHKSVSWYQQVLGQGPQFIFQYYEKEERGRGNFPDRFSARQFPNYSSELNVNALLLGDSALYLCASSPDRGPATNEKLFFGSGTQLSVL.

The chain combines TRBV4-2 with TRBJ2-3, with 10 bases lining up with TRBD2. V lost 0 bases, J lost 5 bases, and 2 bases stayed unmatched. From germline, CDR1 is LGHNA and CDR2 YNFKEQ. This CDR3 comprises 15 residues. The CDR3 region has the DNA TGTGCCAGCAGCCAAGACGCTAGCGGGGGAGATACGCAGTATTTT. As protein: CASSQDASGGDTQYF.

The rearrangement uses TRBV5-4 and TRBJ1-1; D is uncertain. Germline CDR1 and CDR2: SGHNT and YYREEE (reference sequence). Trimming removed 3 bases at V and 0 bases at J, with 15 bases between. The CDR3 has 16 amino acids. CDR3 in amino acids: CASSSRTEKMNTEAFF. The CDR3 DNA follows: TGTGCCAGCAGCTCCCGGACTGAGAAAATGAACACTGAAGCTTTCTTT.

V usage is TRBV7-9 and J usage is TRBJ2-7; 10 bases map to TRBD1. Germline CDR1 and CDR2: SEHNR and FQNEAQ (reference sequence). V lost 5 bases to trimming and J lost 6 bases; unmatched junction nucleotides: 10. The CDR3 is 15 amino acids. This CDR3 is CASSHRDRGSGEQYF. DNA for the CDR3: TGTGCCAGCAGCCATAGGGACAGGGGTTCAGGCGAGCAGTACTTC.

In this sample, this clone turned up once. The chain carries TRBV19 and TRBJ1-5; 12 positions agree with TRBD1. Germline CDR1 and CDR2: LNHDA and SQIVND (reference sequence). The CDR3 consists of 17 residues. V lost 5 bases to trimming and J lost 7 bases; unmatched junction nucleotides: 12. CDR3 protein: CASSSRIGTGGHQPQHF. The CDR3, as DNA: TGTGCCAGTAGTTCCCGAATCGGGACAGGGGGCCACCAGCCCCAGCATTTT.

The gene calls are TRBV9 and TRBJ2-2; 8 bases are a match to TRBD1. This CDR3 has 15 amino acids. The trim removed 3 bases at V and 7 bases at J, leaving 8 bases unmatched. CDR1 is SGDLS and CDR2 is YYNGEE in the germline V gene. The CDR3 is CASSARDRIDGELFF. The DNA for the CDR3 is TGTGCCAGCAGCGCCCGGGACAGGATAGACGGGGAGCTGTTTTTT.

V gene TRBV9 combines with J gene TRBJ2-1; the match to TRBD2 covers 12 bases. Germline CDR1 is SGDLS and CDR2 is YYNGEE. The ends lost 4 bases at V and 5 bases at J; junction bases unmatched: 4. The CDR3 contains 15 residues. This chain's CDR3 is CASSPRLAGDNEQFF. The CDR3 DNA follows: TGTGCCAGCAGCCCCCGACTAGCGGGGGACAATGAGCAGTTCTTC.

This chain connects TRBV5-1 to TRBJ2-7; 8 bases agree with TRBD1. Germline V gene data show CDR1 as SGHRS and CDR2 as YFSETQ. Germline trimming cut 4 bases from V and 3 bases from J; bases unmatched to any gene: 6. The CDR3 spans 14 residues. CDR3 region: CASSQTGGGYEQYF. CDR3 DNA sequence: TGCGCCAGCAGCCAAACAGGGGGAGGCTACGAGCAGTACTTC.

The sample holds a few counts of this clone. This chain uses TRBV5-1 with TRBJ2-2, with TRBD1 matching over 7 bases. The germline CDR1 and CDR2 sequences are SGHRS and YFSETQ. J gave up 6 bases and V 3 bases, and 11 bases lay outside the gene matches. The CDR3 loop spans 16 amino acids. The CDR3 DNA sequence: TGCGCCAGCAGCTCGTTTACGACAGGGATCGCCGGGGAGCTGTTTTTT. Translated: CASSSFTTGIAGELFF.